This TCR beta chain derives from a study of blood T cell repertoires in COVID-19. As for the study in general: Acute and convalescent COVID-19 specimens originated in the United States, Italy and Spain. PBMCs, B-cell-depleted T cells, or T cells were the source of the cDNA or gDNA that made up the material.

In the authors' workflow: Researchers report that nucleated cell counts were estimated from reference gene primer amplification. Only in-frame clones appear in the TCRdb table, and some are missing; sequencing was by immunoSEQ multiplex PCR. That table supplies the V and J calls and clone size; D and trimming were determined from the DNA. The profile shows 200,000 to 300,000 clones, around 86% of them singletons. Germline assignment: CDR1 MNHEY and CDR2 SVGAGI. V lost 6 bases, J lost 9 bases, and 9 bases stayed unmatched. This CDR3 comprises 13 residues. This clone was observed a few times. The sequence came from a woman in her fifties or sixties who had recovered from COVID-19. The V and J genes are TRBV6-5 and TRBJ1-2; the match to TRBD1 covers 8 bases. The sequencing sample was made of peripheral blood. The CDR3 sequence: CASRGGQALSYTF. In nucleotides, the CDR3 is TGTGCCAGCAGGGGGGGACAGGCACTCAGCTACACCTTC.